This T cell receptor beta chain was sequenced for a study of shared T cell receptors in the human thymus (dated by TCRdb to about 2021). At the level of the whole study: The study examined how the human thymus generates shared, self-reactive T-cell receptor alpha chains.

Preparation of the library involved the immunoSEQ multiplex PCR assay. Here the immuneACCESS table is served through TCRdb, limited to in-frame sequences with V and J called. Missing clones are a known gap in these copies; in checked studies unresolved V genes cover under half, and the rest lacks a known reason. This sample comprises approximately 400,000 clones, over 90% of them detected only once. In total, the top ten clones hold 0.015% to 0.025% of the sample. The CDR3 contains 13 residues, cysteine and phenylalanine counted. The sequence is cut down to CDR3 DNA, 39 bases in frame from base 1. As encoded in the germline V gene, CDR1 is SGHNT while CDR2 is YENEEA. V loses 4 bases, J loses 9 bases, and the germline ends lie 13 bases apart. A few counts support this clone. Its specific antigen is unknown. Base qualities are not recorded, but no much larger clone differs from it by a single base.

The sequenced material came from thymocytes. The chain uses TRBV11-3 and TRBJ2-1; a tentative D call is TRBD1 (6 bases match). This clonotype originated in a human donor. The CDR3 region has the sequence CASSSPGAGEQFF. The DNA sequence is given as TGTGCCAGCAGCTCACCAGGGGCAGGTGAGCAGTTCTTC. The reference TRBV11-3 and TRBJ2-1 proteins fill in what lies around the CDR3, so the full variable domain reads EAGVVQSPRYKIIEKKQPVAFWCNPISGHNTLYWYLQNLGQGPELLIRYENEEAVDDSQLPKDRFSAERLKGVDSTLKIQPAELGDSAVYLCASSSPGAGEQFFGPGTRLTVL.